The clone carrying this T cell receptor beta chain was seen more than once but under ten times. The sample comes from a study of identical twins. In TCRdb, the 5' RACE reads were re-called with MiXCR into one record per CDR3 protein. The sample has about 720,000 distinct CDR3 sequences, about 9.4% seen once. Germline V lookup: CDR1 SGHDT, CDR2 YYEEEE. The germline V and J ends were trimmed by 4 bases and 1 base, with 16 bases remaining between them. The CDR3 covers 16 residues. This same sample was also part of a study on yellow fever vaccine responses in identical twins.

The TCR originated in a woman younger than 35 in good health. Sequencing used PBMCs. The chain uses TRBV5-6 and TRBJ2-3; D assignment may be TRBD1 or TRBD2 (6 bases each). Written as DNA, the CDR3 is TGTGCCAGCAGCCATTCCCGGGGGCGCGGCACAGATACGCAGTATTTT. Residues: CASSHSRGRGTDTQYF.